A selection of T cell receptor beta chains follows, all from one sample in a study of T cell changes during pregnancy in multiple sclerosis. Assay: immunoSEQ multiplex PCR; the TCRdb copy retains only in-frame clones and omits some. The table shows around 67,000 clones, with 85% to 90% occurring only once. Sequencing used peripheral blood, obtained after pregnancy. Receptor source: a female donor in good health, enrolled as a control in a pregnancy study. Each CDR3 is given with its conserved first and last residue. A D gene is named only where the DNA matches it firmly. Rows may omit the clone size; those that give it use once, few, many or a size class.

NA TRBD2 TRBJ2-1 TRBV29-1 TGCACGGGGGGGGCCGGGAATGAGCAGTTCTTC CTGGAGNEQFF
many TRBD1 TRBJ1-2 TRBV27 TGTGCCAGCAGCCCTGGACAGGGCCCTAGTGGCTACACCTTC CASSPGQGPSGYTF
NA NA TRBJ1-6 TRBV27 TGTGCCAGCAGTCCGGCCGGTGGGGGCGGTCATTCACCCCTCCACTTT CASSPAGGGGHSPLHF
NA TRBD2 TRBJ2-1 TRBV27 TGTGCCAGCAGGTCGGGTAGCGGGGGCTACAATGAGCAGTTCTTC CASRSGSGGYNEQFF
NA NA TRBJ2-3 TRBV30 TGTGCCTGGAGTGCCCGGCAGGGAGATACGCAGTATTTT CAWSARQGDTQYF
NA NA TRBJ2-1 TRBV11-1 TGTGCCAGCAGCCCCCGCGCCTACAATGAGCAGTTCTTC CASSPRAYNEQFF
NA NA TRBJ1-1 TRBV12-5 TGTGCTAGTGGTTTGGTATCTGGGACACCCAACACTGAAGCTTTCTTT CASGLVSGTPNTEAFF
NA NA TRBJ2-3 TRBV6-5 TGTGCCAGCAGTTACCTCACAGAAGCAACAGATACGCAGTATTTT CASSYLTEATDTQYF
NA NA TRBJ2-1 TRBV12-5 TGTGCTAGTGTCCTGGTTGGAGGTTTAGGAAATGAGCAGTTCTTC CASVLVGGLGNEQFF
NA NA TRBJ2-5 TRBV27 TGTGCCAGCAGTTTCGGACAAGGAGAAGAGACCCAGTACTTC CASSFGQGEETQYF
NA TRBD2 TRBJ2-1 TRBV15 TGTGCCACCAGCAGACAGGGACTAGCGGGAACAACCTCCTACAATGAGCAGTTCTTC CATSRQGLAGTTSYNEQFF
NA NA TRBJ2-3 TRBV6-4 TGTGCCATTCCGGGGTCCGCCTCCACAGATACGCAGTATTTT CAIPGSASTDTQYF
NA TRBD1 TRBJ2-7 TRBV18 TGTGCCAGCTCACCAGACAGGGCTTCCTACGAGCAGTACTTC CASSPDRASYEQYF
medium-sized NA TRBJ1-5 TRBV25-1 TGTGCCAGCAGTGGCGGGGGGGCAGGGAATCAGCCCCAGCATTTT CASSGGGAGNQPQHF
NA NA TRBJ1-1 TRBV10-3 TGTGCCATCAGTGACGGAACGGACAATCCAATGAACACTGAAGCTTTCTTT CAISDGTDNPMNTEAFF
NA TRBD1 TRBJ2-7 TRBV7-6 TGTGCCAGCAGCGCTGGGGACAGGGCCTACGAGCAGTACTTC CASSAGDRAYEQYF
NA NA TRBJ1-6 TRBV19 TGTGCCAGTAGTATAGGACAGGAACTTAATTCACCCCTCCACTTT CASSIGQELNSPLHF
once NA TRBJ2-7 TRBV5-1 TGCGCCAGCAGCTTTCAGGGGAACGAGCAGTACTTC CASSFQGNEQYF
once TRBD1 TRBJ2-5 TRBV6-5 TGTGCCAGCAGTGACAGGGTTCTGGAAGAGCAGTACTTC CASSDRVLEEQYF
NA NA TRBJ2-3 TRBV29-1 TGCAGCGTTGTTCGCGACGCGCGGGGCACAGATACGCAGTATTTT CSVVRDARGTDTQYF
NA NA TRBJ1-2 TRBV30 TGTGCCTGGAGTCCCCCCCGGGGGGCGAAATATGGCTACACCTTC CAWSPPRGAKYGYTF
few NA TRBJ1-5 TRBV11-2 TGTGCCAGCGGGGGGGGGACCTCGGGTACTAATCAGCCCCAGCATTTT CASGGGTSGTNQPQHF
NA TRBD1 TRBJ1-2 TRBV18 TGTGCCAGCTCACCAGGGACAGGGGGCGAGTGGTATGGCTACACCTTC CASSPGTGGEWYGYTF
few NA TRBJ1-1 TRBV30 TGTGCCTGGAGCGGCGCGGGTGAAGCTTTCTTT CAWSGAGEAFF
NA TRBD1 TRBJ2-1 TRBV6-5 TGTGCCAGCAGCAGACAGGGTTCCTACAATGAGCAGTTCTTC CASSRQGSYNEQFF
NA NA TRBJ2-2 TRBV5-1 TGCGCCAGCAGCTTGGAGAGGTCCCTCCCCAACACCGGGGAGCTGTTTTTT CASSLERSLPNTGELFF
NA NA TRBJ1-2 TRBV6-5 TGTGCCAGCAGTTACTCGACTGGATCTGGCTACACCTTC CASSYSTGSGYTF
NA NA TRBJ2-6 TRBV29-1 TGCAGCGTCCGGGGTACTGGGGCCAACGTCCTGACTTTC CSVRGTGANVLTF
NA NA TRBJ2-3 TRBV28 TGTGCCATGGGGGGACTCCCCCCAGATACGCAGTATTTT CAMGGLPPDTQYF
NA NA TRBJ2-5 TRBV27 TGTGCCAGCAGTTTAACACATGGACAGCAAGAGACCCAGTACTTC CASSLTHGQQETQYF
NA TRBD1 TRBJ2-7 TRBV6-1 TGTGCCAGCAGTGAATCCCGGGACAGATTCTACGAGCAGTACTTC CASSESRDRFYEQYF
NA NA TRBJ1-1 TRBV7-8 TGTGCCAGCAGCTTAGGGTCCCGGGGGACTGAAGCTTTCTTT CASSLGSRGTEAFF
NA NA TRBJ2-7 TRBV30 TGTGCCTGGAGTAGTTTCAGGGAACGATCTGGCGAGCAGTACTTC CAWSSFRERSGEQYF
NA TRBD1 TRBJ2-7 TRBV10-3 TGTGCCATCAAAGGGACAGGGTCCTACGAGCAGTACTTC CAIKGTGSYEQYF
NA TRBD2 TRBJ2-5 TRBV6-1 TGTGCCAGCATAACGTCTAGCGGGGGGACCCAGTACTTC CASITSSGGTQYF
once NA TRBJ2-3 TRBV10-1 TGCGCCAGCAGTGGTAGCAGGGGGGCTGCAGATACGCAGTATTTT CASSGSRGAADTQYF
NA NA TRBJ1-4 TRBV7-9 TGTGCCAGCAGCGAGGGGAGGGAAAAACTGTTTTTT CASSEGREKLFF
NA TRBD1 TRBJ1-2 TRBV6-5 TGTGCCAGCAAGCAGGACAGGGGGGTTTTCTATGGCTACACCTTC CASKQDRGVFYGYTF
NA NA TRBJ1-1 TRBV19 TGTGCCAGTAGTAGCACGGTGAACACTGAAGCTTTCTTT CASSSTVNTEAFF
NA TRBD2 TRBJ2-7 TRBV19 TGTGCCAGTAGTAGGACTAGCGGGTTATCCTACGAGCAGTACTTC CASSRTSGLSYEQYF
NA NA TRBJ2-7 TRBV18 TGTGCCAGCGCTCCCGGACTGCCGTCAACCTACGAGCAGTACTTC CASAPGLPSTYEQYF
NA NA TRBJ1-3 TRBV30 TGTGCCTGGAGTGTACCGGGGGGACCTGGAAACACCATATATTTT CAWSVPGGPGNTIYF
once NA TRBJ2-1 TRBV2 TGTGCCAGCAGTGAAACGAGGGTGAAGAACAATGAGCAGTTCTTC CASSETRVKNNEQFF
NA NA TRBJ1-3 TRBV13 TGTGCCAGCAGCTTCACAGGGATCTCTGGAAACACCATATATTTT CASSFTGISGNTIYF
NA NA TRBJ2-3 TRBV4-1 TGCGCCAGCAGCCAAGTAATGGCGGGGTCGAGCACAGATACGCAGTATTTT CASSQVMAGSSTDTQYF
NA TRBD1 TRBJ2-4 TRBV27 TGTGCCAGCAGTCCAACGGACAGGGACAACATTCAGTACTTC CASSPTDRDNIQYF
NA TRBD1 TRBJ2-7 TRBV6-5 TGTGCCAGCAGTTACTTTGGGACAGCTGAGGGGGAGCAGTACTTC CASSYFGTAEGEQYF
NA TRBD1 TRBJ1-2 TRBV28 TGTGCCAGCGGACAGGCGGCTGGCTACACCTTC CASGQAAGYTF
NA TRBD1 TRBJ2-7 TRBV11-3 TGTGCCAGCAGCTCCCGGGACAGACTCTACGAGCAGTACTTC CASSSRDRLYEQYF
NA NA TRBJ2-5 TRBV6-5 TGTGCCAGCAGTTCCCTTAGGGGGGGCCGTGGGGAGACCCAGTACTTC CASSSLRGGRGETQYF